Reported below is one T cell receptor (beta chain). Its antigen is unidentified. Expressed TCRB transcripts were sequenced, since all the RNA that had been isolated was reverse transcribed. Data came from immunoSEQ multiplex PCR; TCRdb stores just in-frame clones and leaves some out. The sample contains 250,000 to 300,000 clones, approximately 25% of which appear only once. This entry comes from a study of beta chain features in type 1 diabetes. Findings and limits, study-wide: Moderate yet significant TCRB CDR3 shortening was seen in Type 1 diabetes patients in all four CD4+ subsets.

The CDR3 contains 16 residues. Germline CDR1 is SGHAT and CDR2 is FQNNGV. The V end lost 5 bases, the J end lost 3 bases, and 19 bases lay between the germline ends. This chain connects TRBV11-2 to TRBJ2-5, with D possibly matching TRBD2 (5 bases). This TCR was sampled from a woman younger than 45 with type 1 diabetes. Sequencing was carried out using naive CD4+ T cells from blood. The CDR3 protein is CASSPPSRPLEETQYF. Here the CDR3 DNA reads TGTGCCAGCAGCCCCCCTAGCAGGCCCTTAGAAGAGACCCAGTACTTC.